The 9 T cell receptor beta chains below all came from one sample that was sequenced in a study of tumor-infiltrating lymphocytes in primary liver carcinoma. Co-extraction of both nucleic acids (RNA and DNA) used roughly 20-33 mg of unsorted bulk tissue. Starting material of roughly 0.45 ug total RNA yielded TCR beta cDNA via a constant-region primer. A slightly modified ARM-PCR protocol with three nested multiplex PCR rounds produced these TCR beta libraries. It was with TRBV1-TRBV30 forward primers and a C-beta reverse primer that the first two PCR rounds were run, at 10 cycles each. A single record per CDR3 protein comes from TCRdb applying MiXCR to the multiplex PCR reads. The sample carries around 70,000 distinct CDR3 sequences, more than 60% recorded once. Sequenced: liver tumor tissue from sampling region 4. Subset of the sample: tumor region T4, right-lateral pole. The receptors shown here come from a man in his forties with primary liver carcinoma and hepatitis B virus infection.

On this clonotype itself: A much larger clone differs by one base, so this may be a read error. The gene calls are TRBV2 and TRBJ2-4; D might be TRBD2 (5 bases). This CDR3 spans 17 amino acids. Per the germline V gene, CDR1 is SNHLY and CDR2 is FYNNEI. CDR3 DNA: TGTGCCAGCAGTGAAGCGCTTTGGGTTCTAGCCAAAAACACTCAGTACTTC. Protein sequence: CASSEALWVLAKNTQYF.

In DNA form, the CDR3 reads TGTGCCAGCTTCTCAGGAGACTGCAATGAGCAGTTCTTC. Residues: CASFSGDCNEQFF. The chain recombines TRBV2 with TRBJ2-1; the D is unclear. V lost 8 bases to trimming and J lost 6 bases, with 14 bases between them. Germline V gene lookup returns CDR1 SNHLY and CDR2 FYNNEI. The CDR3 has 13 amino acids.

Worth noting for this clonotype: A much larger clone lies a single base off, so this may be a read error. The chain has TRBV7-9 and TRBJ1-1; the match to TRBD1 covers 8 bases. CDR1 is SEHNR, CDR2 FQNEAQ, per germline (reference sequence). This CDR3 has 14 residues. V lost 5 bases and J lost 3; bases outside the gene matches: 5. The chain's CDR3 is CASSPGTGYTEAFF. CDR3 nucleotide sequence: TGTGCCAGCAGCCCCGGGACAGGCTACACTGAAGCTTTCTTT.

This clonotype was counted between two and nine times. The chain couples TRBV5-1 to TRBJ2-3; TRBD2 matches at 7 bases. Trimming at V came to 0 bases and at J to 4 bases, leaving 5 bases not matched to a gene. The CDR3 covers 15 residues. Germline V lookup: CDR1 SGHRS, CDR2 YFSETQ. The chain's CDR3 is CASSLGAGVADTQYF. DNA for the CDR3: TGCGCCAGCAGCTTGGGGGCGGGAGTGGCAGATACGCAGTATTTT.

Comments on this clonotype: Sequence at one end of the junction differs from germline and may be a read error. V and J are TRBV11-2 and TRBJ2-5; D may be TRBD1 or TRBD2 (5 bases each). The germline V gene has CDR1 SGHAT and CDR2 FQNNGV. This CDR3 has 15 amino acids. CDR3 DNA: TGTGCCGGCAGTCTCCAAGCCTCGGGGCGGGAGACCCAGTACTTC. Translated, it gives CAGSLQASGRETQYF.

At least ten counts were recorded for this clonotype. J is TRBJ2-7 and V is TRBV6-5; tentative D call: TRBD2 (6 bases). V was trimmed by 5 bases and J by 3 bases, leaving 11 bases between them. CDR1 is MNHEY, CDR2 SVGAGI, per germline. This CDR3 spans 13 amino acids. CDR3 sequence (DNA): TGTGCCAGCAGTATGACTAGGGGCTACGAGCAGTACTTC. As protein: CASSMTRGYEQYF.

Details on this clonotype: A read error may be the cause here, since a much bigger clone is one base away. This sequence joins TRBV5-1 and TRBJ2-7; 7 nucleotides align to TRBD2. The CDR3 covers 14 residues. CDR1 and CDR2 (germline): SGHRS, YFSETQ. In DNA form, the CDR3 reads TGCGCCAGCAACTTGGATCCGGGAGGTCCCGAGCAGTACTTC. Amino acids: CASNLDPGGPEQYF. The full variable domain, rest sourced from reference TRBV5-1 and TRBJ2-7, is KAGVTQTPRYLIKTRGQQVTLSCSPISGHRSVSWYQQTPGQGLQFLFEYFSETQRNKGNFPGRFSGRQFSNSRSEMNVSTLELGDSALYLCASNLDPGGPEQYFGPGTRLTVT.

Worth noting for this clonotype: A much larger clone is a single base away; this may be a read error. This chain connects TRBV4-1 to TRBJ2-2; D might be TRBD1 (5 bases). This CDR3 comprises 15 residues. V dropped 0 bases and J dropped 6 bases, with 11 bases sitting between them. Germline V CDR1 and CDR2: MGHRA, YSYEKL. The CDR3 DNA reads TGCGCCAGCAGCCAAGAAGGGGAAAACGCCGGGGAGCTGTTTTTT. Encoded protein: CASSQEGENAGELFF.

The gene calls are TRBV18 and TRBJ2-7; unclear D gene. This CDR3 region has 12 residues. The germline V gene encodes CDR1 KGHSH and CDR2 LQKENI. V was trimmed by 2 bases and J by 6 bases, leaving 8 bases between them. For the CDR3, the DNA is TGTGCCAGCTCACCAAAGCAGTTCGAGCAGTACTTC. Amino acids: CASSPKQFEQYF. Supplemented by reference TRBV18 and TRBJ2-7, the full variable domain reads NAGVMQNPRHLVRRRGQEARLRCSPMKGHSHVYWYRQLPEEGLKFMVYLQKENIIDESGMPKERFSAEFPKEGPSILRIQQVVRGDSAAYFCASSPKQFEQYFGPGTRLTVT.